The clone carrying this TCR beta chain has just a few counts. Amplified regions were TCR beta CDR3 sequences from RNA transcripts. First-round RT-PCR targeting the TCR CDR3 was performed with the HTBI primer set. Each CDR3 protein gets one entry after TCRdb re-called the multiplex PCR reads with MiXCR. The data contain around 690,000 distinct CDR3 sequences, 17% of them seen just once; the ten biggest clones take up around 16%. V lost 0 bases and J lost 4, with 16 bases in between. Germline lookup yields CDR1 LNHNV and CDR2 YYDKDF (reference sequence). The CDR3 is made up of 17 amino acids. The data are from a study of T cells in Graves' hyperthyroidism and ophthalmopathy. An absence of ophthalmopathy progression within 18 months meant stable Graves' hyperthyroidism. Using less than 12 ml of fresh peripheral blood, PBMCs were prepared.

The chain recombines TRBV15 with TRBJ2-1; tentative D call: TRBD2 (5 bases). Sequencing was carried out using blood. This receptor was obtained from a man aged 45-65 years with Graves' hyperthyroidism. This CDR3 is CATSREVLGTKYNEQFF. CDR3 in DNA: TGTGCCACCAGCAGAGAAGTACTAGGCACGAAGTACAATGAGCAGTTCTTC.